This T cell receptor (beta chain) was observed in a study of blood T cell repertoires in COVID-19. Study-wide background: The study drew acute and convalescent COVID-19 samples from the United States, Italy and Spain. PBMCs, B-cell-depleted T cells, or T cells provided the cDNA or gDNA that made up the material.

Source study methods: Nucleated cell counts were estimated from reference gene primer amplification. Generated by immunoSEQ multiplex PCR, the TCRdb table keeps only in-frame clones and is missing some. Clone size and V and J calls were adopted from that table, with D and trimming inferred from the DNA. The sample holds approximately 150,000 clones, roughly 82% seen once. This clone came up a few times. The CDR3 extends over 14 amino acids. Germline V lookup: CDR1 SEHNR, CDR2 FQNEAQ (reference sequence). Trimming cost V 5 bases and J 7 bases, with 17 bases left between them. The specimen sequenced was peripheral blood. This chain joins TRBV7-9 and TRBJ1-2, with D tentatively TRBD1 (6 bases). The source is a human donor with acute or convalescent COVID-19. The donor label of this sample is uncertain. The CDR3 is CASSLNRVLSGYTF. The CDR3 DNA is TGTGCCAGCAGCCTAAACAGGGTTCTATCTGGCTACACCTTC. The variable domain in full, completed from reference TRBV7-9 and TRBJ1-2, reads DTGVSQNPRHKITKRGQNVTFRCDPISEHNRLYWYRQTLGQGPEFLTYFQNEAQLEKSRLLSDRFSAERPKGSFSTLEIQRTEQGDSAMYLCASSLNRVLSGYTFGSGTRLTVV.